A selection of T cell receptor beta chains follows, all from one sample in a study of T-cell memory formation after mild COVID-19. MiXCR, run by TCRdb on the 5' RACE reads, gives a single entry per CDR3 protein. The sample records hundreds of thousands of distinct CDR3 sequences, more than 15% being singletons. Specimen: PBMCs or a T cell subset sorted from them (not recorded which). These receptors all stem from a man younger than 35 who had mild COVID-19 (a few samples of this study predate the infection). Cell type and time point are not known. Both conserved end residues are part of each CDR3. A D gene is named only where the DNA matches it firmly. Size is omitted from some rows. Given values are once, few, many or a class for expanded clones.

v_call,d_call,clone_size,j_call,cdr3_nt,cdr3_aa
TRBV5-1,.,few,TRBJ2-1,TGCGCCAGCCGAATTGACAGTAGCTCCTACAATGAGCAGTTCTTC,CASRIDSSSYNEQFF
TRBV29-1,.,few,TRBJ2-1,TGCAGCGCCATCCCCCTGATCAATGAGCAGTTCTTC,CSAIPLINEQFF
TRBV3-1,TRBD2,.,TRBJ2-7,TGTGCCAGCAGCTTACGGGGGGGCCGGAGGGAGCAGTACTTC,CASSLRGGRREQYF
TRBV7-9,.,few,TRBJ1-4,TGTGCCAGCAGCTCACAGGGAGGCCGTGAAAAACTGTTTTTT,CASSSQGGREKLFF
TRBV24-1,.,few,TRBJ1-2,TGTGCCACCAGTGATTTGCCGGGAGGCTACACCTTC,CATSDLPGGYTF
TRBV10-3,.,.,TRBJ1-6,TGTGCCATCAGTGCCTTGGTGGATAATTCACCCCTCCACTTT,CAISALVDNSPLHF
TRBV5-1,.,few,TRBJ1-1,TGCGCCAGCAGGGAGGTTAGTGGTAGCGCTGAAGCTTTCTTT,CASREVSGSAEAFF
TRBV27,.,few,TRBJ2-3,TGTGCCAGCAGTTTATTCTTTTTGGCGGAGGAGACGTACACAGATACGCAGTATTTT,CASSLFFLAEETYTDTQYF
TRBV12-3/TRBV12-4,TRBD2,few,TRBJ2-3,TGTGCCAGCAGTGACAGGGGTAGGATTAGCGGGGGGAGCACAGATACGCAGTATTTT,CASSDRGRISGGSTDTQYF
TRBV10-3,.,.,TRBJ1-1,TGTGCCATCAGTGAGCTTAAGGGCACTGAAGCTTTCTTT,CAISELKGTEAFF
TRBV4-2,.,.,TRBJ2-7,TGTGCCAGCAGCCAAGATTGGGACCCCGAGCAGTACTTC,CASSQDWDPEQYF
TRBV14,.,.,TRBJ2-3,TGTGCCAGCAGCCCAACCGACACGCTCGGCACAGATACGCAGTATTTT,CASSPTDTLGTDTQYF
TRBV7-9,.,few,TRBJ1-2,TGTGCCAGCAGCTTCGCTGGGGCAGAGGGCTATGGCTACACCTTC,CASSFAGAEGYGYTF
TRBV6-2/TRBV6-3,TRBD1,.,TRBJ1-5,TGTGCCAGCAGTTGGCTCCCGGGACAGCTTTATAGCAATCAGCCCCAGCATTTT,CASSWLPGQLYSNQPQHF
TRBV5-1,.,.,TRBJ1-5,TGCGCCAGCAGCTTGGAGTCGACCAATCAGCCCCAGCATTTT,CASSLESTNQPQHF
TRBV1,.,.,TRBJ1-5,TGCACCAGCAGCTGCCGGGACGGCGGAGCCTGGAGCAATCAGCCCCAGCATTTT,CTSSCRDGGAWSNQPQHF
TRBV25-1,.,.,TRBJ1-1,TGTGCCAGCAGTGGGTTGCAGGGGACTGAAGCTTTCTTT,CASSGLQGTEAFF
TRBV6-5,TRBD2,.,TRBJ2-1,TGTGCCAGCAGCCGGACTAGCACGTCCAATGAGCAGTTCTTC,CASSRTSTSNEQFF
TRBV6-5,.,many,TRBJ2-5,TGTGCCAGCAGTTACGGGGGGAATGCAGAGACCCAGTACTTC,CASSYGGNAETQYF
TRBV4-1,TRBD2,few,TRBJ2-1,TGCGCCAGCAGCCGGGGACTAGCGGGGGTTGAGCAGTTCTTC,CASSRGLAGVEQFF
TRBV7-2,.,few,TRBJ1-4,TGTGCCAGCAGCTCCAGGGTAGCGACTAATGAAAAACTGTTTTTT,CASSSRVATNEKLFF
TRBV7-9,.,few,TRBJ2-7,TGTGCCAGCAGCCCAAGAAGTCAGGGTACCAACGAGCAGTACTTC,CASSPRSQGTNEQYF
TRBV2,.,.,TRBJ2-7,TGTGCCAGCATCATGGGGGGCCGCGAGCAGTACTTC,CASIMGGREQYF
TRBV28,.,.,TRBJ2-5,TGTGCCAGCAGCCAAGGGGACCTCCAGACCCAGTACTTC,CASSQGDLQTQYF
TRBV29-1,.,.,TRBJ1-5,TGCAGCGTTGCTTCAGGGAGAAATCAGCCCCAGCATTTT,CSVASGRNQPQHF
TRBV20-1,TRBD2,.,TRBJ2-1,TGCAGTGCTCCCCGGGGGGGGATCTCCTACAATGAGCAGTTCTTC,CSAPRGGISYNEQFF
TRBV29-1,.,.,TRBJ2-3,TGCAGCGTTGTTTCGGTTCGGAAGGGGACAGATACGCAGTATTTT,CSVVSVRKGTDTQYF
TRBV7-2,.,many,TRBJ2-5,TGTGCCAGCAGCACCTCCGGGACATCTGGGGGGACCCAGTACTTC,CASSTSGTSGGTQYF
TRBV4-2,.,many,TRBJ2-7,TGTGCCAGCAGCCGCCTGGACAGCCCTAGCTCCTACGAGCAGTACTTC,CASSRLDSPSSYEQYF
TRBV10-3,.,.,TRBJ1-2,TGTGCCATCAGTGATTCTCCGGGGGCGCGAGGCTACACCTTC,CAISDSPGARGYTF
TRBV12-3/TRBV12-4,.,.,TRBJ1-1,TGTGCCAGCAGTTCCTACAGGAACCCCGAAGCTTTCTTT,CASSSYRNPEAFF
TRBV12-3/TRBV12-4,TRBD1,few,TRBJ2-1,TGTGCCAGCAGTTTAGCGCGAAGACAGGGTAACAATGAGCAGTTCTTC,CASSLARRQGNNEQFF
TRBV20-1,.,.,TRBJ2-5,TGCAGTGCTAGTGTCTTGGGGGCCCAGGGGACCCAGTACTTC,CSASVLGAQGTQYF
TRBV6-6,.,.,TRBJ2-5,TGTGCCAGCAAGGATGGGAGGCAAGAGACCCAGTACTTC,CASKDGRQETQYF
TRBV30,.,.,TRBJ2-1,TGTGCCTGGAGCCTCGGCGCTCATGAATACAATGAGCAGTTCTTC,CAWSLGAHEYNEQFF
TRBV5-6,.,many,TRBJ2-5,TGTGCCAGCAGCTTGTTCCAGGGGCAAGAGACCCAGTACTTC,CASSLFQGQETQYF
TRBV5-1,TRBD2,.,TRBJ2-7,TGCGCCAGCAGTCCGGCTAGCGGACCCTACGAGCAGTACTTC,CASSPASGPYEQYF
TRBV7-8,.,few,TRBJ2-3,TGTGCCAGCAGCTTAAGGGGTAAGGGGCCAGATACGCAGTATTTT,CASSLRGKGPDTQYF
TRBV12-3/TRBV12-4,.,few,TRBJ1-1,TGTGCCAGCAGTTTATGGGGGGGTCCTGAAGCTTTCTTT,CASSLWGGPEAFF
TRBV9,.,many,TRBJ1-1,TGTGCCAGCAGTGAAGGCGGGAACACTGAAGCTTTCTTT,CASSEGGNTEAFF